The clone carrying this T cell receptor beta chain has more than one count but fewer than ten. TCRdb's copy holds only in-frame clones and misses some; the assay was immunoSEQ multiplex PCR. The profile shows more than 250,000 clones, 80% to 90% of them singletons. This CDR3 has 15 residues. This specimen belongs to a study of blood T cell repertoires in COVID-19. The rearrangement uses TRBV21-1 and TRBJ1-5; TRBD1, the table's D call, was not compared with the DNA. TRBV21-1 is a pseudogene segment. This receptor was taken from a woman younger than 35 who had recovered from COVID-19. Sequences were obtained from PBMCs or T cells enriched from blood (not recorded which). CDR3 in amino acids: CATAHRTYWGQPQHF. As DNA, the CDR3 is TGTGCCACAGCCCACAGGACCTATTGGGGACAGCCCCAGCATTTT.